The rows below give T cell receptor beta chains drawn from one sample of a study of identical twins. TCRdb reprocessed the 5' RACE reads with MiXCR, giving one entry per CDR3 protein. The sample includes hundreds of thousands of distinct CDR3 sequences, 18% of them seen just once. The sample was also linked to a second study, of T cells expressing NK-cell markers.

The sequencing sample was made of PBMCs. These receptors came from a woman between 18 and 30 years old in good health. The CDR3 runs from the conserved cysteine through the conserved F or W. A D gene is named only where the DNA matches it firmly. Some rows have no size entry. The others give once, few or many, or a class for an expanded clone.

DNA: TGTGCCAGCAGGAGACAGGGTCCGAACACTGAAGCTTTCTTT
CDR3: CASRRQGPNTEAFF
V: TRBV12-3/TRBV12-4
size: many
D: TRBD1
J: TRBJ1-1

DNA: TGTGCCAGCAGTTTATACGGGAGGGGCAATGAGCAGTTCTTC
CDR3: CASSLYGRGNEQFF
V: TRBV27
size: few
D: TRBD2
J: TRBJ2-1

DNA: TGTGCCAGCCGGACCCAGAACACCGGGGAGCTGTTTTTT
CDR3: CASRTQNTGELFF
V: TRBV27
size: -
D: -
J: TRBJ2-2

DNA: TGTGCCAGCAGCTCTTTATCTCAGACCCAGTACTTC
CDR3: CASSSLSQTQYF
V: TRBV12-3/TRBV12-4
size: -
D: -
J: TRBJ2-5

DNA: TGCGCCAGCGAAACGGGCTCTGGGGCCAACGTCCTGACTTTC
CDR3: CASETGSGANVLTF
V: TRBV5-1
size: -
D: -
J: TRBJ2-6

DNA: TGTGCCAGCAGCCTAACCGTGAGGCTAGCGGGAGTCAATGAGCAGTTCTTC
CDR3: CASSLTVRLAGVNEQFF
V: TRBV14
size: -
D: TRBD2
J: TRBJ2-1

DNA: TGTGCCAGCAGTTATCGGACTAGCGGGTCTTACGAGCAGTACTTC
CDR3: CASSYRTSGSYEQYF
V: TRBV12-3/TRBV12-4
size: many
D: TRBD2
J: TRBJ2-7

DNA: TGTGCCAGCAGCGCAGGGATAGGAACAGATACGCAGTATTTT
CDR3: CASSAGIGTDTQYF
V: TRBV7-2
size: -
D: -
J: TRBJ2-3

DNA: TGTGCCAGCAGTGAAGCGACGGGCGGAAACACCATATATTTT
CDR3: CASSEATGGNTIYF
V: TRBV6-1
size: -
D: -
J: TRBJ1-3

DNA: TGCGCCAGCAGCTTCGGACTAGCGGGGGACTTTGAGCAGTTCTTC
CDR3: CASSFGLAGDFEQFF
V: TRBV5-1
size: few
D: TRBD2
J: TRBJ2-1

DNA: TGCAGCGTTTGCCAGGGTTACAACACTGAAGCTTTCTTT
CDR3: CSVCQGYNTEAFF
V: TRBV29-1
size: few
D: -
J: TRBJ1-1

DNA: TGTGCCAGCAGTTGGATATCCCAAGAGACCCAGTACTTC
CDR3: CASSWISQETQYF
V: TRBV12-3/TRBV12-4
size: -
D: -
J: TRBJ2-5

DNA: TGCGCCAGCAGTGGGTTGGGGCTCGAGCAGTACTTC
CDR3: CASSGLGLEQYF
V: TRBV10-2
size: -
D: -
J: TRBJ2-7

DNA: TGTGCCAGCAGCTCGAGAGGGGGGGGCTGGGGCTACACCTTC
CDR3: CASSSRGGGWGYTF
V: TRBV12-3/TRBV12-4
size: few
D: -
J: TRBJ1-2

DNA: TGTGCCAGCAGCCTGATGGCTATTGCTAACTATGGCTACACCTTC
CDR3: CASSLMAIANYGYTF
V: TRBV12-3/TRBV12-4
size: many
D: -
J: TRBJ1-2

DNA: TGCGCCAGCAGCTGGAAACAGGGGACCCCCTCCTACGAGCAGTACTTC
CDR3: CASSWKQGTPSYEQYF
V: TRBV5-1
size: few
D: TRBD1
J: TRBJ2-7

DNA: TGCAGTGCTAAGAGCTATAGCAATCAGCCCCAGCATTTT
CDR3: CSAKSYSNQPQHF
V: TRBV20-1
size: -
D: -
J: TRBJ1-5

DNA: TGTGCCAGCAGTTTCAGGCTCCCCTGGGAGGGAGCTTTCTTT
CDR3: CASSFRLPWEGAFF
V: TRBV28
size: few
D: -
J: TRBJ1-1

DNA: TGTGCCAGCAGCTTAGTGGCAGGGTCTTCCACAGATACGCAGTATTTT
CDR3: CASSLVAGSSTDTQYF
V: TRBV7-9
size: few
D: -
J: TRBJ2-3

DNA: TGCGCCAGCAGCTTGGCCGTAGGGGATACGCAGTATTTT
CDR3: CASSLAVGDTQYF
V: TRBV5-1
size: -
D: -
J: TRBJ2-3

DNA: TGCGCCAGCAGTCAGTGGAGGACCTACGAGCAGTACTTC
CDR3: CASSQWRTYEQYF
V: TRBV4-3
size: few
D: -
J: TRBJ2-7

DNA: TGTGCCAGCACTCAACAGGGACTAGGGAAAGAGACCCAGTACTTC
CDR3: CASTQQGLGKETQYF
V: TRBV12-3/TRBV12-4
size: -
D: TRBD2
J: TRBJ2-5

DNA: TGTGCCATCAGCGGGACTAGCGGGAGAGGTGAGCAGTTCTTC
CDR3: CAISGTSGRGEQFF
V: TRBV10-3
size: -
D: TRBD2
J: TRBJ2-1

DNA: TGTGCCAGCAGCCCCTCGAACGGGGGGAGGACGGACGAGCAGTACTTC
CDR3: CASSPSNGGRTDEQYF
V: TRBV12-3/TRBV12-4
size: -
D: TRBD2
J: TRBJ2-7

DNA: TGTGCCAGCAGCGCGACTTCAGGGACGGGTGGCTACACCTTC
CDR3: CASSATSGTGGYTF
V: TRBV5-4
size: -
D: -
J: TRBJ1-2

DNA: TGTGCCAGCAGCCAAGTTGAGAGTAACACTGAAGCTTTCTTT
CDR3: CASSQVESNTEAFF
V: TRBV3-1
size: -
D: -
J: TRBJ1-1

DNA: TGTGCCAGCAGCTTAATCAACTACGAGCAGTACTTC
CDR3: CASSLINYEQYF
V: TRBV5-8
size: -
D: -
J: TRBJ2-7

DNA: TGTGCCAGCAGTCATAGGACTAGCGGGGAATCGACCGGGGAGCTGTTTTTT
CDR3: CASSHRTSGESTGELFF
V: TRBV9
size: -
D: TRBD2
J: TRBJ2-2

DNA: TGCGCCAGCAGCTTGGTCCTGAACAATGAGCAGTTCTTC
CDR3: CASSLVLNNEQFF
V: TRBV5-1
size: few
D: -
J: TRBJ2-1

DNA: TGTGCCAGCAGAAGAGGGGAAGGTCGACTAGCGGGAGTGAGGGCCAAAAACATTCAGTACTTC
CDR3: CASRRGEGRLAGVRAKNIQYF
V: TRBV21-1
size: -
D: -
J: TRBJ2-4